This T cell receptor beta chain stems from a study of shared clonotypes between healthy human individuals. As handled by the study authors: Filtering differed, since immunoSEQ gave only junction sequences and no quality scores. Clones were sequenced by immunoSEQ multiplex PCR, and TCRdb holds only the in-frame ones, with some missing. V, J and clone size were drawn from that table, and D and trimming were deduced from the DNA. The sample carries about 710,000 clones, around 70% recorded once. The CDR3 is 17 residues long. The V segment lost 3 bases and the J segment 6 bases; nucleotides outside the gene matches: 9. The V gene's germline CDR1 is KGHSH and CDR2 LQKENI. Points from the study as a whole: Clonotype sharing among donors was thought likely to change with sequencing depth. Although depth was large, rarefaction showed that sequencing of the sorted subsets was incomplete. Among non-shared clonotypes, generation probabilities were lower than among those shared by all four donors.

Points on this clone: Its antigen is as yet unknown.

Material for sequencing was memory CD4+ T cells sorted from blood. Described subset: CD45RA-negative fraction. This sequence originates from a woman in her 30s in good health. V and J are TRBV18 and TRBJ2-2; 11 nucleotides match TRBD2. This CDR3 is CASSPTRLAGFPGELFF. In DNA, the CDR3 is TGTGCCAGCTCACCTACACGACTAGCGGGATTTCCCGGGGAGCTGTTTTTT.